This entry features one TCR beta chain sequence. The table came from immunoSEQ multiplex PCR; TCRdb's copy has only in-frame clones and leaves some out. The table includes 150,000 or so clones, around nine tenths detected once. These data originate in a study of blood T cell repertoires in COVID-19. Enrolment of Seattle patients took place during active infection, and they were followed longitudinally. Germline CDR1 is SEHNR and CDR2 is FQNEAQ (reference sequence). The CDR3 is 14 residues long. Trimming stripped 5 bases from V and 6 bases from J, with 16 bases between. This receptor was identified in a woman between 65 and 79 years old with COVID-19, enrolled during active disease. The source material was peripheral blood. V usage is TRBV7-9 and J usage is TRBJ1-1, with unresolved D. The CDR3 sequence is CASSLGEAGSEAFF. The CDR3 nucleotides are TGTGCCAGCAGCCTCGGGGAGGCCGGTTCTGAAGCTTTCTTT.